The clone carrying this TCR beta chain was seen repeatedly, ten times or more. The CDR3 has 12 amino acids. V lost 6 bases and J lost 9, with 9 bases in between. The sample originates from a study of T-cell reconstitution after alpha-beta-depleted transplantation in children. Unique molecular identifiers were used to barcode this TCRbeta library. A single record per CDR3 protein comes from TCRdb applying MiXCR to the PCR reads. The profile shows some 490,000 distinct CDR3 sequences, approximately 12% of them singletons. This chain uses TRBV12-3 or TRBV12-4 with TRBJ1-6, with D possibly TRBD1 on 6 matching bases. The sample here was PBMCs from the stem cell graft donor, taken from the stem cell graft. The sequence derives from a human donor who donated a stem cell graft to a child with combined immunodeficiency. In DNA, the CDR3 is TGTGCCAGCAGGGTACAGGGTTCACCCCTCCACTTT. Translating gives CASRVQGSPLHF.